This TCR beta chain derives from a study of blood T cells in healthy people across ages. Study-level results: Strongly correlated with naive T cell percentage was TCR beta diversity.

A J-beta primer mix and a sample-barcoded 5' primer were used in a second PCR of about 6 to 12 cycles. A tag from a template-switch adaptor with 12 random nucleotides marked each cDNA molecule. TCRdb re-analysed the 5' RACE reads in MiXCR, keeping a single row per CDR3 protein. The sample includes some 860,000 distinct CDR3 sequences, roughly 50% of them seen just once. This clonotype was seen a handful of times. Its antigen is unknown. CDR1 is SGHRS and CDR2 is YFSETQ in the germline V gene. CDR3 length equals 15 residues. V gave up 0 bases and J gave up 2 bases, with 11 bases separating them. Around 9 milliliters of peripheral blood were drawn from each donor into EDTA-treated tubes. Per sample, at least 6 micrograms of total RNA were extracted.

The specimen sequenced was blood. This TCR was sampled from a man in his forties in good health. The chain carries TRBV5-1 and TRBJ2-5, with a possible D match to TRBD1 (5 bases). The CDR3 nucleotides are TGCGCCAGCAGCTTGGTGGGGCAGGGACAAGAGACCCAGTACTTC. Amino acids: CASSLVGQGQETQYF.